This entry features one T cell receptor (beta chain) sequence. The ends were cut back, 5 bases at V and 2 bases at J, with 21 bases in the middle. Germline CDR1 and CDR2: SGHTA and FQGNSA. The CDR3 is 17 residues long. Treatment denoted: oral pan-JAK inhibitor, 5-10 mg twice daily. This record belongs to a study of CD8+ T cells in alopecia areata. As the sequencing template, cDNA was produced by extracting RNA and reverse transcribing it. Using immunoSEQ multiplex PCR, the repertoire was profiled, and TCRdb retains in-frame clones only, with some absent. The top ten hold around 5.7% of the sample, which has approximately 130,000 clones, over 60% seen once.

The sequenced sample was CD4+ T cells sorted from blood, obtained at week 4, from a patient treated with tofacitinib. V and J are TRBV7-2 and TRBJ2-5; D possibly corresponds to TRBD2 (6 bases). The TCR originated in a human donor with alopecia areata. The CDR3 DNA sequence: TGTGCCAGCAGCCCCCGTGAGGCGGGACTCCAACAAGAGACCCAGTACTTC. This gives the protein CASSPREAGLQQETQYF.